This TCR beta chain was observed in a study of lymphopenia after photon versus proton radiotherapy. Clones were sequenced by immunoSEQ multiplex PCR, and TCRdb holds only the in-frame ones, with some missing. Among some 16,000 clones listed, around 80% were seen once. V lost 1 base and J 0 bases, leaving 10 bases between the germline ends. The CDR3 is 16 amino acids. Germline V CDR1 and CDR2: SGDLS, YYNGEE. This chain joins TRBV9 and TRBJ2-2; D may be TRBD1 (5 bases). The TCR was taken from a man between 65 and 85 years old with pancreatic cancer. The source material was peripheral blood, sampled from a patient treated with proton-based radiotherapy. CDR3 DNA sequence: TGTGCCAGCAGCGTACAGGGTTTTGCGAACACCGGGGAGCTGTTTTTT. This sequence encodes CASSVQGFANTGELFF.